This T cell receptor beta chain derives from a study of blood T cell repertoires in COVID-19. Profiling relied on immunoSEQ multiplex PCR, and the TCRdb table lists in-frame clones only, not all of them. Among over 200,000 clones listed, 80% to 85% were seen once. The study drew participants aged about 18 to 95 years from about two dozen US areas. This clone showed up just once. The CDR3 has 13 amino acids. The V end lost 3 bases, the J end lost 5 bases, and 10 bases lay between the germline ends. This chain connects TRBV12-3 or TRBV12-4 to TRBJ2-5, with D possibly TRBD1 on 5 matching bases. The sequenced material came from PBMCs or T cells enriched from blood (not recorded which). The TCR originated in a woman in her forties or fifties with acute COVID-19. The CDR3 protein is CASSFGADETQYF. DNA for the CDR3: TGTGCCAGCAGTTTTGGGGCCGATGAGACCCAGTACTTC.